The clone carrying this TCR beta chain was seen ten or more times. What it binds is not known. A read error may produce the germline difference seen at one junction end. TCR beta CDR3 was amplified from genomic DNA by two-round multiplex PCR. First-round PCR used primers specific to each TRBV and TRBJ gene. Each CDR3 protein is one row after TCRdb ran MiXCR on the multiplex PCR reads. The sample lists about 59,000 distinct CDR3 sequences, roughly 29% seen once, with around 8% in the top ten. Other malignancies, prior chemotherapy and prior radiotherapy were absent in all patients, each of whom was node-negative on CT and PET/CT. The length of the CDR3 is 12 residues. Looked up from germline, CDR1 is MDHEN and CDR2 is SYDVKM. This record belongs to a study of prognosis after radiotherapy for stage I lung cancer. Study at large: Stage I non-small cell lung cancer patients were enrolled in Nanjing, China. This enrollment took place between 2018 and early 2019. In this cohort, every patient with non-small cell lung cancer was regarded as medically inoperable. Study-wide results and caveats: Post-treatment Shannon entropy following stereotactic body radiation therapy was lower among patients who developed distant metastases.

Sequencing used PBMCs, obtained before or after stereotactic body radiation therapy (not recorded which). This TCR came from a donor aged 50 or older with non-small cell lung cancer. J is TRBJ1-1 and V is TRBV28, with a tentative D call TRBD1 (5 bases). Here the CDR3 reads CASSSRGGQENF. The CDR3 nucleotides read TGTGCCAGCAGTTCCAGAGGAGGACAAGAAAATTTT. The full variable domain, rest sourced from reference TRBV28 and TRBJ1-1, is DVKVTQSSRYLVKRTGEKVFLECVQDMDHENMFWYRQDPGLGLRLIYFSYDVKMKEKGDIPEGYSVSREKKERFSLILESASTNQTSMYLCASSSRGGQENFGQGTRLTVV.